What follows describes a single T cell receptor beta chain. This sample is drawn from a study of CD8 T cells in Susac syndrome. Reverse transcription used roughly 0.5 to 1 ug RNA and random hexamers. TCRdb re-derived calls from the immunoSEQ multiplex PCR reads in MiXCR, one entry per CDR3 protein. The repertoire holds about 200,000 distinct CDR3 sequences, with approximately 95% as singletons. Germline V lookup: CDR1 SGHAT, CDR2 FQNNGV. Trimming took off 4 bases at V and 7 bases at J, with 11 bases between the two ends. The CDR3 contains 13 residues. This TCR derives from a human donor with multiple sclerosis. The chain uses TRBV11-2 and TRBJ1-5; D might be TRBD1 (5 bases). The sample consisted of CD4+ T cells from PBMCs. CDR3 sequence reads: CASSSSGYQPQHF. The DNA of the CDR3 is TGTGCCAGCAGCTCCTCAGGGTACCAGCCCCAGCATTTT.